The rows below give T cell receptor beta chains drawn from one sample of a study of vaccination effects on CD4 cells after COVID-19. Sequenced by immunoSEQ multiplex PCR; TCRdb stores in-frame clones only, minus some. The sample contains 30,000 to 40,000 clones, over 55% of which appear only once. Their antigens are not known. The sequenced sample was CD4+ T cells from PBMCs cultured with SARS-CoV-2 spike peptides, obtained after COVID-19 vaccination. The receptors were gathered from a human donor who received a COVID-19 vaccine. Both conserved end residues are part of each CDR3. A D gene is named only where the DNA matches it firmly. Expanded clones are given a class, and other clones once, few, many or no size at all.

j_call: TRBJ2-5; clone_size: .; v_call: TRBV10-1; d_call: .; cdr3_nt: TGCGCCAGCCGAGGGGATTTACAAGAGACCCAGTACTTC; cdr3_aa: CASRGDLQETQYF
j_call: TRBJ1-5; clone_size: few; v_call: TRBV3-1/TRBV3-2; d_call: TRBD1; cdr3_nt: TGTGCCAGCAGTAACCGGGACAGGGGTTTAAAGGTGGCCCAGCATTTT; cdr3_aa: CASSNRDRGLKVAQHF
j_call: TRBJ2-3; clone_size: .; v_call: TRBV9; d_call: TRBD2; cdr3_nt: TGTGCCAGCAGCCTCCGACTAGCGGGAGGCGCAGATACGCAGTATTTT; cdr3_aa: CASSLRLAGGADTQYF
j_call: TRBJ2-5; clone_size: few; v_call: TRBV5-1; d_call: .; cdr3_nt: TGCGCCAGCAGCTCGGGATGGGGAGAGACCCAGTACTTC; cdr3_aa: CASSSGWGETQYF
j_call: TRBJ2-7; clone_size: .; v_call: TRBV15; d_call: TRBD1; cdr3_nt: TGTGCCACCAGCAGAGATCTGGACAGGGTCTACGAGCAGTACTTC; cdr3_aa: CATSRDLDRVYEQYF
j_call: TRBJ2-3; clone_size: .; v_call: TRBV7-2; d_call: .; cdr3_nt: TGTGCCAGCAGCTTCTCCACAGATACGCAGTATTTT; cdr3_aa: CASSFSTDTQYF
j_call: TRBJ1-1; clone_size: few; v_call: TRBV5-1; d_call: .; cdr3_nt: TGCGCCAGCAGCTTTAACGGGGGGACTGAAGCTTTCTTT; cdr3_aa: CASSFNGGTEAFF
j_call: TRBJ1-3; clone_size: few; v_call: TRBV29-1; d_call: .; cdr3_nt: TGCAGCGTTATCGGACAGTCATACACCATATATTTT; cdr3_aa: CSVIGQSYTIYF
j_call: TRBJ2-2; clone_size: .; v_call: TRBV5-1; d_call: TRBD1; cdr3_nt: TGCGCCAGCAGCCGGCAGGGGGATTTGACCGGGGAGCTGTTTTTT; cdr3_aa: CASSRQGDLTGELFF
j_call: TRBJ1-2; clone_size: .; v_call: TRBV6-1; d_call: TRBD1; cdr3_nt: TGTGCCAGCAGTGAGTTGGACAGGGGTCGTGGCTACACCTTC; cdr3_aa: CASSELDRGRGYTF
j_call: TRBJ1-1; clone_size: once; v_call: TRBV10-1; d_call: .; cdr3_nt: TGCGCCAGCAGTGACAGGTGGGATGCGACTGAAGCTTTCTTT; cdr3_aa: CASSDRWDATEAFF
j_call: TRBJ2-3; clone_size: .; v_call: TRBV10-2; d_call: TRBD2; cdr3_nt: TGCGCCAGCAGTGCGGGACTAGCGGGAGAAGGCACAGATACGCAGTATTTT; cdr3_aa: CASSAGLAGEGTDTQYF
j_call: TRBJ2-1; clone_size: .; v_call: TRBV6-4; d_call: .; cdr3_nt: TGTGCCAGCGGCGGGACTGGGGGTGAGCAGTTCTTC; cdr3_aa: CASGGTGGEQFF
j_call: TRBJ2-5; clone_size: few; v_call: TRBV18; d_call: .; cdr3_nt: TGTGCCAGCTCAAGGGAGACCCAGTACTTC; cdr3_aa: CASSRETQYF
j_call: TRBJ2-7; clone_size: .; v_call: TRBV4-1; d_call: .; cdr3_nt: TGCGCCAGCAGCCAAGGGCGTTTGGGGGCGGGTGAGCAGTACTTC; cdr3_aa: CASSQGRLGAGEQYF
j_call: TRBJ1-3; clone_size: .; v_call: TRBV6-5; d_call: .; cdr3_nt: TGTGCCAGCAGGAGGACGACTGGAAACACCATATATTTT; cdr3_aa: CASRRTTGNTIYF
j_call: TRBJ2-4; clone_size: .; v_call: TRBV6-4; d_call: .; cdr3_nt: TGTGCCAGCAAGACCGTTAAGAAGCGCTTCACCAAAAACATTCAGTACTTC; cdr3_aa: CASKTVKKRFTKNIQYF
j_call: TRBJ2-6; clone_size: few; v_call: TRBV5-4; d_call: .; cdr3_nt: TGTGCCAGCAGCTTGGAAGGGGTCTCTGGGGCCAACGTCCTGACTTTC; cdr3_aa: CASSLEGVSGANVLTF
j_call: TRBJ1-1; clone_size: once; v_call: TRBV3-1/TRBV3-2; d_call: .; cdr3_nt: TGTGCCAGCAGCCAAGATACGTCGTATGGAGCTTTCTTT; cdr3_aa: CASSQDTSYGAFF
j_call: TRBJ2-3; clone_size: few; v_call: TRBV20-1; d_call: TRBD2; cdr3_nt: TGCAGTGCTAGTCCCTGGACTAGCGGGAGTTTAGATACGCAGTATTTT; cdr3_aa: CSASPWTSGSLDTQYF
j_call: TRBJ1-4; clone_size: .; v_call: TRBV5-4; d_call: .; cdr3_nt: TGTGCCAGCAGCTTTCAGGTGGATGAAAAACTGTTTTTT; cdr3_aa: CASSFQVDEKLFF
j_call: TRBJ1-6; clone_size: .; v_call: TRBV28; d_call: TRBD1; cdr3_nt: TGTGCCAGCAGCCCTCCGACAGGGTCGCGTTCACCCCTCCACTTT; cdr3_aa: CASSPPTGSRSPLHF
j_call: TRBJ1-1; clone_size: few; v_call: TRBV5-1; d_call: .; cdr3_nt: TGCGCCAGCAGCTTGTATCAGGGAAGTACTGAAGCTTTCTTT; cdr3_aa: CASSLYQGSTEAFF
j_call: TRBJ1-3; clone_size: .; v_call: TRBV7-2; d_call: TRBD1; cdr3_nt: TGTGCCAGCAGCACCTGGACAGGACACTCTGGAAACACCATATATTTT; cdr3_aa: CASSTWTGHSGNTIYF
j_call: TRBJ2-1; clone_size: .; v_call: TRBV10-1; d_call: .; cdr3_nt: TGCGCCAGCAGTCGGGACCTAAACAATGAGCAGTTCTTC; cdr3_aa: CASSRDLNNEQFF
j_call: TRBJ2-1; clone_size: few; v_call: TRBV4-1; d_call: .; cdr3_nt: TGCGCCAGCAGCCAAGAAACAGGGCGGAAGGTCAATGAGCAGTTCTTC; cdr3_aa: CASSQETGRKVNEQFF
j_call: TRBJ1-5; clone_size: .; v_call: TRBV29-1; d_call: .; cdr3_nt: TGCAGCGTGGGACCGGGGAGCAATCAGCCCCAGCATTTT; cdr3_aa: CSVGPGSNQPQHF